The 12 T cell receptor beta chains reported below all come from one sample, sequenced in a study of blood T cell repertoires in COVID-19. TCRdb keeps only in-frame clones here, not all; method: immunoSEQ multiplex PCR. Found here are approximately 70,000 clones, 85% to 90% of them singletons; the top ten hold roughly 35%. Source material: peripheral blood. These receptors originate from a woman over 75 with active or convalescent COVID-19.

This chain joins TRBV2 and TRBJ1-3; D unclear. V dropped 2 bases and J dropped 5 bases, with 16 bases sitting between them. The germline V gene encodes CDR1 SNHLY and CDR2 FYNNEI. The CDR3 is 16 residues long. CDR3 DNA: TGTGCCAGCAGTGAAACAGCTCCCATACGTCGAAACACCATATATTTT. Its protein is CASSETAPIRRNTIYF.

This chain connects TRBV9 to TRBJ2-1; D is possibly TRBD2 (6 bases). Germline CDR1 and CDR2: SGDLS and YYNGEE. V was cut by 2 bases and J by 5 bases, with 11 bases left in between. The CDR3 is made up of 14 amino acids. Here the CDR3 reads CASSVGTGNNEQFF. DNA of the CDR3: TGTGCCAGCAGCGTTGGGACTGGGAACAATGAGCAGTTCTTC.

The V call is TRBV25-1, the J call TRBJ1-4; D is undetermined. CDR3 size: 15 residues. V was cut by 4 bases and J by 4 bases, with 13 bases left in between. CDR1 is MGHDK, CDR2 SYGVNS, per germline. CDR3 protein: CASSGGGGSNEKLFF. The CDR3 nucleotides read TGTGCCAGCAGTGGAGGAGGAGGGAGTAATGAAAAACTGTTTTTT.

The V and J genes are TRBV11-2 and TRBJ2-7; 8 bases line up with TRBD1. The CDR3 covers 13 residues. The V and J ends lost 6 bases and 7 bases, in that order; junction bases with no gene match: 8. Germline V gene lookup returns CDR1 SGHAT and CDR2 FQNNGV. CDR3 in amino acids: CASRYMTGAEQYF. Here the CDR3 DNA reads TGTGCCAGCAGATATATGACAGGGGCTGAGCAGTACTTC.

The gene calls are TRBV20-1 and TRBJ2-7; TRBD1 agrees at 10 bases. Trimming at V came to 3 bases and at J to 6 bases, leaving 8 bases not matched to a gene. This CDR3 is 14 amino acids long. Germline CDR1 is DFQATT and CDR2 is SNEGSKA (reference sequence). The CDR3: CSASRRQGAGEQYF. The CDR3 DNA sequence: TGCAGTGCTAGTCGCAGACAGGGGGCGGGCGAGCAGTACTTC.

The rearrangement joins TRBV6-5 to TRBJ2-7; TRBD1 agrees at 8 bases. This CDR3 spans 15 amino acids. Per germline, CDR1 MNHEY and CDR2 SVGAGI. The junction had 9 bases not matched to a gene; V was cut back by 6 bases and J by 2 bases. CDR3 coding DNA: TGTGCCAGCAGGTCGGAGAGACAGGGGACCTACGAGCAGTACTTC. Amino acid sequence: CASRSERQGTYEQYF.

The V call is TRBV7-8, the J call TRBJ2-7, with 9 bases that match TRBD1. The length of the CDR3 is 13 residues. The junction had 3 bases not matched to a gene; V was cut back by 6 bases and J by 3 bases. From germline, CDR1 is SGHVS and CDR2 FQNEAQ. For the CDR3, the DNA is TGTGCCAGCAGAGGACAGGGGTTCTACGAGCAGTACTTC. Residues: CASRGQGFYEQYF.

A single count supports this clone. The chain recombines TRBV19 with TRBJ2-7; D is perhaps TRBD2 (6 bases). The CDR3 extends over 13 amino acids. The V and J ends lost 10 bases and 0 bases respectively, with 13 bases between them. Germline V lookup: CDR1 LNHDA, CDR2 SQIVND (reference sequence). DNA for the CDR3: TGTGCCACGCGGGCGGGGAGCTCCTACGAGCAGTACTTC. Translating it yields CATRAGSSYEQYF.

This clone was found once. The V and J genes are TRBV6-1 and TRBJ1-5; D is unclear. This CDR3 has 15 residues. Per the germline V gene, CDR1 is MNHNS and CDR2 is SASEGT. Trimming stripped 1 base from V and 9 bases from J, with 16 bases between. CDR3 residues: CASSEDEVSARPQHF. In nucleotides, the CDR3 is TGTGCCAGCAGTGAAGACGAGGTTTCAGCGAGGCCCCAGCATTTT.

The chain joins TRBV7-3 to TRBJ2-2; D call uncertain. The CDR3 extends over 13 amino acids. The germline V and J ends were trimmed by 7 bases and 6 bases, with 12 bases remaining between them. CDR1 is SGHTA, CDR2 FQGTGA, per germline. The CDR3 DNA reads as TGTGCCAGCAAACGAACCCCGGCCGGGGAGCTGTTTTTT. Amino acid sequence: CASKRTPAGELFF. The whole variable domain, remainder taken from reference TRBV7-3 and TRBJ2-2, is GAGVSQTPSNKVTEKGKYVELRCDPISGHTALYWYRQSLGQGPEFLIYFQGTGAADDSGLPNDRFFAVRPEGSVSTLKIQRTERGDSAVYLCASKRTPAGELFFGEGSRLTVL.

This rearrangement joins TRBV6-5 to TRBJ1-3; TRBD1 aligns across 8 bases. Germline V gene sequence: CDR1 MNHEY, CDR2 SVGAGI. The CDR3 is 15 residues long. The ends lost 6 bases at V and 4 bases at J; junction bases unmatched: 8. Written as DNA, the CDR3 is TGTGCCAGCAGGCACTTCCGGGACAGGGGAAACACCATATATTTT. Its protein product is CASRHFRDRGNTIYF.

The sample holds a few counts of this clone. The chain is built from TRBV6-5 and TRBJ1-5; tentatively, D is TRBD1 (6 bases). In germline, CDR1 is MNHEY, CDR2 SVGAGI. CDR3 length equals 15 residues. Trimming stripped 10 bases from V and 2 bases from J, with 18 bases between. CDR3 region: CATIRDNPGNQPQHF. In DNA, the CDR3 is TGTGCCACCATAAGGGACAATCCAGGCAATCAGCCCCAGCATTTT.